This section outlines one T cell receptor beta chain sequence together with its context. Its binding antigen is unknown. No much larger clone is present one base from it, and per-base qualities are unavailable. The CDR3, from cysteine to phenylalanine, totals 14 residues. Kept here is only the CDR3 DNA, which spans 42 bases and is read in frame from base 1. Based on the germline V gene (reference sequence), the CDR1 and CDR2 sequences are PRHDT and FYEKMQ. V loses 6 bases, J loses 6 bases, and the germline ends lie 16 bases apart. The data stem from a study of CD8 T cells in Susac syndrome (dated 2019 in TCRdb). General notes on the study: Of the Susac syndrome patients who were sequenced, about six had clinically active disease and roughly eight were in clinical remission. Susac syndrome patients were therapy-naive, on corticosteroids (some also receiving IVIg), or on IVIg alone at blood withdrawal. Whether CD8+ T cell activation and differentiation in Susac syndrome was antigen driven was tested using repertoire sequencing. The clonality of the CD8+ T cell repertoire was compared across over 9 healthy donors, some 14 Susac syndrome patients and around 15 multiple sclerosis patients.

Findings and caveats that apply to the study as a whole: CD8+ repertoires in Susac syndrome showed clonal expansion, which was highest in CD8+ TEMRA cells and was greater in clinically active patients than in remitting patients. Roughly 15 Susac-specific public clones were identified in the total CD8+ repertoire, and four to six Susac-specific public clones were identified in the CD8+ TEMRA repertoire. The number of individuals in the TCR sequencing and HLA analysis was recognized as being relatively small.

Peripheral blood CD8+ and CD4+ T cells from healthy donors, Susac syndrome patients and multiple sclerosis patients were profiled by high-throughput TCR beta sequencing. The Susac syndrome patients fulfilled recently defined diagnostic criteria for definite or probable disease. Bulk CD8+ and CD4+ T cells were purified by magnetic negative isolation, while CD8+ TEMRA cells were enriched using FACS. Blood was drawn into EDTA tubes, processed within 24 hours, and PBMCs were isolated by density gradient centrifugation. PBMCs intended for TCR sequencing were frozen in liquid nitrogen and were later thawed in a 37 degrees C water bath. A purity of at least 90% was achieved for sorted or isolated CD4+, CD8+ and CD8+ TEMRA cells. RNA was extracted with the RNeasy kit and roughly 0.5 to 1 ug was reverse transcribed using random hexamers. The immunoSEQ multiplex PCR assay, covering 54 Vbeta and 13 Jbeta segments, was used to amplify TCR beta CDR3 regions. PCR amplification bias was corrected using a synthetic template baseline for primer optimization and computational correction. The source study handled its data this way. Reads were assigned to V, D and J genes according to IMGT and analyzed in immunoSEQ Analyzer, with only productive sequences retained. To calculate clonality, Shannon entropy was normalized by log2 of the number of productive unique sequences and then subtracted from one. For each patient and control, public and private clones were evaluated within the 100 most prevalent clones. Clones were defined as Susac-specific if absent from the healthy and MS cohorts, from around 1,000 published viral clones and from other ImmuneACCESS disease sequences. The public reads were reanalyzed by TCRdb: fastp trimming at Q25, MiXCR alignment, in-frame beta chains only. CDR3 protein sequences are deduplicated, and each keeps its most common genes and DNA. None of the V and J calls come from the authors' own analysis; TCRdb made them. A total of fewer than 85,000 distinct CDR3 sequences appear in this sample, approximately 94% of them only once. The ten largest clones take up about 0.5% of the sample.

The source of this sequence is a human donor with Susac syndrome. The chain is encoded by TRBV13 joined to TRBJ2-3; the D element might be TRBD1 or TRBD2, as each aligns at 6 bases. Sequences were obtained from CD8+ T cells from PBMCs. The DNA is as follows: TGTGCCAGCAGTATAGGGGGGTTTCGGGATACGCAGTATTTT. It is translated as CASSIGGFRDTQYF.